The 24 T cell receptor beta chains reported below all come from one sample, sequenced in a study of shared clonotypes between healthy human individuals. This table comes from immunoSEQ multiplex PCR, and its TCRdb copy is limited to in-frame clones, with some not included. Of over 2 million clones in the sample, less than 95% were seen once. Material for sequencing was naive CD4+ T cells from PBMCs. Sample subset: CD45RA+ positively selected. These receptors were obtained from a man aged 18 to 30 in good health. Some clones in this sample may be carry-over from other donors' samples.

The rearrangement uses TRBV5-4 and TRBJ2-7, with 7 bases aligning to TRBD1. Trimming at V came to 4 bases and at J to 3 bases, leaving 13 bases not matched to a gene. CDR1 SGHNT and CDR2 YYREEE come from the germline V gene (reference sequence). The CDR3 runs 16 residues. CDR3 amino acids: CASSGGPGQKYYEQYF. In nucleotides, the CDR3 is TGTGCCAGCAGCGGGGGTCCGGGACAGAAATACTACGAGCAGTACTTC. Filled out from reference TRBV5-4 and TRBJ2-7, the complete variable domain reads ETGVTQSPTHLIKTRGQQVTLRCSSQSGHNTVSWYQQALGQGPQFIFQYYREEENGRGNFPPRFSGLQFPNYSSELNVNALELDDSALYLCASSGGPGQKYYEQYFGPGTRLTVT.

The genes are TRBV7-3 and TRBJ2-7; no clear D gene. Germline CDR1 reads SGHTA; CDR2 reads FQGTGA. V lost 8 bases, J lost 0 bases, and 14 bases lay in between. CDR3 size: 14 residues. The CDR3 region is CASPPEGSSYEQYF. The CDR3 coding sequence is TGTGCCAGCCCCCCCGAAGGCAGCTCCTACGAGCAGTACTTC.

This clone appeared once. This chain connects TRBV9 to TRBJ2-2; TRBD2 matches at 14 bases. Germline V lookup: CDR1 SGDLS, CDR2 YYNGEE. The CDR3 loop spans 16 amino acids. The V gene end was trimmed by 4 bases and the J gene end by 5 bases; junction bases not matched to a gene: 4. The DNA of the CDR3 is TGTGCCAGCAGCTTTCGGACTAGCGGGAGGACCGGGGAGCTGTTTTTT. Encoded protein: CASSFRTSGRTGELFF.

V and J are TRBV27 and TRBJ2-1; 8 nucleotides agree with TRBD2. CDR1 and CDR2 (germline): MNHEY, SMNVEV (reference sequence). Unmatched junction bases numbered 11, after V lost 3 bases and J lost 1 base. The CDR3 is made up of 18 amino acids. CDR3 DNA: TGTGCCAGCAGTTTTTTGAGGAGCGGGAGAGAATCCTACAATGAGCAGTTCTTC. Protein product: CASSFLRSGRESYNEQFF.

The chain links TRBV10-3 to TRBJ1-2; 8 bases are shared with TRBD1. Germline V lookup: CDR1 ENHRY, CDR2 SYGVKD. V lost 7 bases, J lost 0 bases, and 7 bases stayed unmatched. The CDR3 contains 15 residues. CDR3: CAITGQGSPNYGYTF. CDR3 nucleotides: TGTGCCATCACCGGACAGGGAAGCCCTAACTATGGCTACACCTTC.

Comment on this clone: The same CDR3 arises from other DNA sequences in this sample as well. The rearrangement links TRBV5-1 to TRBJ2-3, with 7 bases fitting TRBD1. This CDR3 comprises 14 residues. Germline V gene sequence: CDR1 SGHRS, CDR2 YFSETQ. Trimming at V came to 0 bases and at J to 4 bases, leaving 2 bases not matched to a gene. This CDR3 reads CASSLAQGADTQYF. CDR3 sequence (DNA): TGCGCCAGCAGCTTGGCCCAGGGGGCAGATACGCAGTATTTT.

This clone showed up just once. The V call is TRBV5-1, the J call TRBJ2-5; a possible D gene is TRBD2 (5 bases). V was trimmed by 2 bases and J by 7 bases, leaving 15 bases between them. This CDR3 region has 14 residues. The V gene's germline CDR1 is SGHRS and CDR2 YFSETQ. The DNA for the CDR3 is TGCGCCAGCAGCTTCACGGAGGCCCGGGGGACCCAGTACTTC. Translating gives CASSFTEARGTQYF.

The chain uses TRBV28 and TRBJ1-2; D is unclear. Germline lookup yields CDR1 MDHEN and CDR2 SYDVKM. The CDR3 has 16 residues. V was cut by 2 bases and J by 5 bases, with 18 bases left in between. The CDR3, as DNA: TGTGCCAGCAGTTTAACCCAATCACTGATTCGGTATGGCTACACCTTC. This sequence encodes CASSLTQSLIRYGYTF.

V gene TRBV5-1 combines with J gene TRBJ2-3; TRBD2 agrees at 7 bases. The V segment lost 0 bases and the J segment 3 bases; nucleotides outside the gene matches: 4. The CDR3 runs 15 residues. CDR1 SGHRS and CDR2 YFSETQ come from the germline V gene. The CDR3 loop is CASSLASGGTDTQYF. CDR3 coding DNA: TGCGCCAGCAGCTTGGCCTCGGGGGGAACAGATACGCAGTATTTT.

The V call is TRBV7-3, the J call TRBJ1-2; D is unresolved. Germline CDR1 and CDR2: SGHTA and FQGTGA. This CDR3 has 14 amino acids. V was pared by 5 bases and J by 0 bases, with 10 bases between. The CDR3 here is CASSPTGTNYGYTF. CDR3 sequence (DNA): TGTGCCAGCAGCCCAACCGGGACTAACTATGGCTACACCTTC.

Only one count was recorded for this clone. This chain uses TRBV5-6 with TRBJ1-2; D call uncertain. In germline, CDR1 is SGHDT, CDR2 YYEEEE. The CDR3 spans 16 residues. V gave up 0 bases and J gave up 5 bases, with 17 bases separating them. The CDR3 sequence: CASSLVSEANIYGYTF. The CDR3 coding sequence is TGTGCCAGCAGCTTGGTATCGGAGGCGAACATTTATGGCTACACCTTC.

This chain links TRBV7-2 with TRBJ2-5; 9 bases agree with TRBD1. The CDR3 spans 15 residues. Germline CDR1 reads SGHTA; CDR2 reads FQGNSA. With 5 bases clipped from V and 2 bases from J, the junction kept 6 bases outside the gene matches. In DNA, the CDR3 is TGTGCCAGCAGCATGGGGACAGGGCTTCAAGAGACCCAGTACTTC. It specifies CASSMGTGLQETQYF.

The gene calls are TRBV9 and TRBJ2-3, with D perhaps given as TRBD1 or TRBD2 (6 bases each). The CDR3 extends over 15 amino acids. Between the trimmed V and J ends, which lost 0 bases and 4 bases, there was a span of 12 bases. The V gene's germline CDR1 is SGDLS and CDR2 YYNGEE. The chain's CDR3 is CASSVEGGRADTQYF. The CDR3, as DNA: TGTGCCAGCAGCGTAGAGGGGGGCAGGGCAGATACGCAGTATTTT.

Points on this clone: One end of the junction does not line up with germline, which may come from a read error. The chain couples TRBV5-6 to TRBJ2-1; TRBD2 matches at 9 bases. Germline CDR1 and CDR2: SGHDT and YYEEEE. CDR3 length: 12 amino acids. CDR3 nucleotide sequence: TGTGCCAGCAGCCTCCTCGGGACTAGCCCCCTCTTC. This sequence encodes CASSLLGTSPLF.

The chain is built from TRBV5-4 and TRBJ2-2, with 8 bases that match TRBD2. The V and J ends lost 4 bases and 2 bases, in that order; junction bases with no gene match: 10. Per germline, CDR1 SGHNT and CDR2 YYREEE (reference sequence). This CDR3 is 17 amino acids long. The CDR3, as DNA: TGTGCCAGCAGCGAAGTCGGCGGGGGGATCAACACCGGGGAGCTGTTTTTT. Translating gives CASSEVGGGINTGELFF.

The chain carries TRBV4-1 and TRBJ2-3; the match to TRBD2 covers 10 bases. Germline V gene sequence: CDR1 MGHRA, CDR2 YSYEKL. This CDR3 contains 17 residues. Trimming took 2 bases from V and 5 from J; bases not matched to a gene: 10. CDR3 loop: CASSQKRLAGVGDTQYF. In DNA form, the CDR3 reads TGCGCCAGCAGCCAAAAACGACTAGCGGGTGTGGGAGATACGCAGTATTTT.

The CDR3: CAWSGSYGRLANYGYTF. The CDR3 DNA sequence: TGTGCCTGGAGTGGGTCATACGGCAGGCTAGCTAACTATGGCTACACCTTC. This chain uses TRBV30 with TRBJ1-2; D is ambiguous. The CDR3 is 17 residues long. V was pared by 1 base and J by 0 bases, with 18 bases between. Germline CDR1 GTSNPN, CDR2 SVGIG (reference sequence).

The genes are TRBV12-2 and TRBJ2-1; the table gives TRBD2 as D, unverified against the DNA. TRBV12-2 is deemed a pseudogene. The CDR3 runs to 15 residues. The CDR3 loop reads CASRSASGPYNEQFF. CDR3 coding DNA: TGTGCAAGTCGCTCAGCTAGCGGCCCCTACAATGAGCAGTTCTTC.

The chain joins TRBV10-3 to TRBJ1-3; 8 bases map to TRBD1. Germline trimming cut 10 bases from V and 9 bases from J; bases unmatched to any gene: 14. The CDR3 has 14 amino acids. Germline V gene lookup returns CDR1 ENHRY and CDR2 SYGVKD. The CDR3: CATERGQASGTIYF. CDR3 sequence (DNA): TGTGCCACCGAGAGGGGACAGGCCTCCGGCACCATATATTTT.

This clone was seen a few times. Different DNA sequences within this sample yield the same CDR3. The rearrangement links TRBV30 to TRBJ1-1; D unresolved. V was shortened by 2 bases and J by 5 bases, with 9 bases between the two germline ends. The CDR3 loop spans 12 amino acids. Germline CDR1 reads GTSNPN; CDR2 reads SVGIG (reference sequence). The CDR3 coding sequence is TGTGCCTGGAGTCTTTCTGGGACTGAAGCTTTCTTT. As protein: CAWSLSGTEAFF.

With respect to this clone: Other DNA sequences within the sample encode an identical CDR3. The CDR3 sequence: CASSLVGRNTEAFF. CDR3 DNA sequence: TGCGCCAGCAGCTTGGTAGGGAGGAACACTGAAGCTTTCTTT. The J gene is TRBJ1-1, the V gene TRBV5-1; no clear D. The CDR3 sequence is 14 residues long. Germline lookup yields CDR1 SGHRS and CDR2 YFSETQ. Trimming pared 0 bases from V and 1 base from J, leaving 7 bases between.

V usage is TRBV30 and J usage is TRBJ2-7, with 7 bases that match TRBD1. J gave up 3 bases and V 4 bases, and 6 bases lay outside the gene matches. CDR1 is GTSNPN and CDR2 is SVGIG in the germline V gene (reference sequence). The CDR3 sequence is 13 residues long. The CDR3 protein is CAWTRDRVYEQYF. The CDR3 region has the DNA TGTGCCTGGACCCGGGACAGAGTCTACGAGCAGTACTTC.

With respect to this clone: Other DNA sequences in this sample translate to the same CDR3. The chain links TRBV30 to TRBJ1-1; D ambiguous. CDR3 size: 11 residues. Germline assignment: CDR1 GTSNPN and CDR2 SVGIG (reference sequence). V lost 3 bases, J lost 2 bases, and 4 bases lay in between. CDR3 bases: TGTGCCTGGAGAGAAAACACTGAAGCTTTCTTT. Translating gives CAWRENTEAFF.

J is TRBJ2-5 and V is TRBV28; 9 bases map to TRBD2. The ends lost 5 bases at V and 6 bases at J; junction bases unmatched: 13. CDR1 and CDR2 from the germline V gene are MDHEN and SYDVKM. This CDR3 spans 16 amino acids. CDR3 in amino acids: CASSPMREGLRKTQYF. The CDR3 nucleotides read TGTGCCAGCAGTCCCATGCGGGAGGGCCTTCGGAAGACCCAGTACTTC.